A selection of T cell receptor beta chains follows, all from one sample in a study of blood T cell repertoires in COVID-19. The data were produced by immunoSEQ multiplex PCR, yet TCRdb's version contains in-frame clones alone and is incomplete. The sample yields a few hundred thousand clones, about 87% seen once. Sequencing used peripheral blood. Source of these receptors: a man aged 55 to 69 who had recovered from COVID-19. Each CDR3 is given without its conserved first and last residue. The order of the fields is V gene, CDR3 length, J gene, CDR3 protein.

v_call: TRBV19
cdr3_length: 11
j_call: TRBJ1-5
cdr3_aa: ATTGTTNQPQH

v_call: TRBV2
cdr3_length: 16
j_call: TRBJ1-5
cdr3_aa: ASTRGGVGFNSNQPQH

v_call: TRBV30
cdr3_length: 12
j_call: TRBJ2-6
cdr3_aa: AWTGGSGANVLT

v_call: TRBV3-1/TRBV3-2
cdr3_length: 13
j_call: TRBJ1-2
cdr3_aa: ASSLLSAAAGGYT

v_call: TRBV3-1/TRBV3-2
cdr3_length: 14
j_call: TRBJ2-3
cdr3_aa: ASSQRGGGARDTQY

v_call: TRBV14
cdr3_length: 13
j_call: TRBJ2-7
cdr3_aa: ASSQGRTGLYEQY

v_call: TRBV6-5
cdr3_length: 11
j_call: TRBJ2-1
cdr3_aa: ASKQNRDNEQF

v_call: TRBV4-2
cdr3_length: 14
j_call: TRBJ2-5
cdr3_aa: ASSQALGQGRGTQY

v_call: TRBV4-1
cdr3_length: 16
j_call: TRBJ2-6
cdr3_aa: ASSQGTVGSSGANVLT

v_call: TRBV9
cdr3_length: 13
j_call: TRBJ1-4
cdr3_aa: ASSAWGSENEKLF

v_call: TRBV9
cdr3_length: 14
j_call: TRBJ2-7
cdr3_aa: ASSGPQAGGHNEQY

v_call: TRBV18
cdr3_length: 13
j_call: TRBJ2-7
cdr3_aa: ASSPGQGLFYEQY

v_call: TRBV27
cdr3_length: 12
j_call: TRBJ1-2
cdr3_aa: ASSRDRAYYGYT

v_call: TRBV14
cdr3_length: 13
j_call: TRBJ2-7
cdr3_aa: ASSRTSGGSYEQY

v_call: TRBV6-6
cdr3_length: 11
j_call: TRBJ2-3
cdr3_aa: ASRVTGGDTQY

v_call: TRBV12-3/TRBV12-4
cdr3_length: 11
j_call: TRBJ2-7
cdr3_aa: ASSTVPPYEQY

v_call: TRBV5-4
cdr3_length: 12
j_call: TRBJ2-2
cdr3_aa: ATSSGDNTGELF

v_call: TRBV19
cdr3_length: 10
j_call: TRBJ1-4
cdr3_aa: ARQGSNEKLF

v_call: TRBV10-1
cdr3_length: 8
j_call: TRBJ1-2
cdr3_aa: GWRDYGYT

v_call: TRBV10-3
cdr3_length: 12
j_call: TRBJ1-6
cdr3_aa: AISNPTGNSPLH

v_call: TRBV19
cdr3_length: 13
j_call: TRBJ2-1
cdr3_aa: ASSSPGGTYNEQF

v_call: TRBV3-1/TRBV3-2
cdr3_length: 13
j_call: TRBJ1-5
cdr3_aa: ASSQESPPRGPQH

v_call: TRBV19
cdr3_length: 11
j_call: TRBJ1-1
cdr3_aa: ASGRGGGTEAF

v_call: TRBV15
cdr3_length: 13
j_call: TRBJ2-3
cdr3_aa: ATSREGQRTDTQY

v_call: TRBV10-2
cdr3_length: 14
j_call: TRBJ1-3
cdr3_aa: ASSLGSQPGGNTIY

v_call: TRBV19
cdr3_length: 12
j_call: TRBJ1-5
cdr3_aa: ASSITGFNQPQH

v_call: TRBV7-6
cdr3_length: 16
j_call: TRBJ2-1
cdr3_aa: ASSLVGGQGGSYNEQF

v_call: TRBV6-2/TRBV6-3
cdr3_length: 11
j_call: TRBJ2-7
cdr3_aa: ASSYVRTYEQY

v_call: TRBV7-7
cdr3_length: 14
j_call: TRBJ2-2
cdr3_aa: ASSLALTGAGGELF

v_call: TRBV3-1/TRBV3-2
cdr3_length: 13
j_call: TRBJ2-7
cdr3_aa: ASSQVGGLAYEQY

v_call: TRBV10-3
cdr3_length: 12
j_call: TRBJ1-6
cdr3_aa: AIRTGTVSSPLH

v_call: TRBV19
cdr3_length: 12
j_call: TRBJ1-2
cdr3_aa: ASSISHTSDGYT

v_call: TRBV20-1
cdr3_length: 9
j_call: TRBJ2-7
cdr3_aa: SARDQREQY

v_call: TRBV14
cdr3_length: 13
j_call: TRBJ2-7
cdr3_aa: ASSERQAPPYEQY

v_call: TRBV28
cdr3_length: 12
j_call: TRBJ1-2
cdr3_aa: ASSELAGTGGYT

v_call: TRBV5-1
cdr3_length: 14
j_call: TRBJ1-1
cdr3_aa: ASSHKITGENTEAF

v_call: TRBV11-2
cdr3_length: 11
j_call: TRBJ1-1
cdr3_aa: ASSSKGGWEAF

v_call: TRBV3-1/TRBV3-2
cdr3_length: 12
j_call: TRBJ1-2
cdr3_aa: ASSHYQQENGYT

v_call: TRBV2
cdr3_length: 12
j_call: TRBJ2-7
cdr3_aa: ASISEGLPYEQY